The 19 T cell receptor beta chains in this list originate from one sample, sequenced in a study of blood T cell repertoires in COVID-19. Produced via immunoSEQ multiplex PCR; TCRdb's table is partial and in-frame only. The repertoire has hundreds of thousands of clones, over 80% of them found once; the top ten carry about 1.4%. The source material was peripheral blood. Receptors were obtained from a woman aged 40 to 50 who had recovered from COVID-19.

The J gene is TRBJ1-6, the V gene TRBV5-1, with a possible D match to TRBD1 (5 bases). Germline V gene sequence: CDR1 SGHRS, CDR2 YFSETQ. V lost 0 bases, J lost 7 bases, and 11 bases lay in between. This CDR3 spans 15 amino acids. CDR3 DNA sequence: TGCGCCAGCAGCTTGGCAGGACAAGAAAATTCACCCCTCCACTTT. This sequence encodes CASSLAGQENSPLHF.

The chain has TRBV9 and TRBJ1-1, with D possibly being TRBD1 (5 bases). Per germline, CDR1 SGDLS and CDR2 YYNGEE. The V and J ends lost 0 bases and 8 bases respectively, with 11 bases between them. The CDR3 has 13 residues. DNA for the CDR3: TGTGCCAGCAGCGTAGATAACAGGAAGGAAGCTTTCTTT. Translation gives CASSVDNRKEAFF. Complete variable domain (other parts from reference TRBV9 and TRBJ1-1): DSGVTQTPKHLITATGQRVTLRCSPRSGDLSVYWYQQSLDQGLQFLIQYYNGEERAKGNILERFSAQQFPDLHSELNLSSLELGDSALYFCASSVDNRKEAFFGQGTRLTVV.

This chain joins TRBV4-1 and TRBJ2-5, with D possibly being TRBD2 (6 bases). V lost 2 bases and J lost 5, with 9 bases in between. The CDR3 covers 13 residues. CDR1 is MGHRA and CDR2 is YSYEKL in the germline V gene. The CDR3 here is CASSQTGEETQYF. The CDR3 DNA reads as TGCGCCAGCAGCCAAACGGGGGAGGAGACCCAGTACTTC.

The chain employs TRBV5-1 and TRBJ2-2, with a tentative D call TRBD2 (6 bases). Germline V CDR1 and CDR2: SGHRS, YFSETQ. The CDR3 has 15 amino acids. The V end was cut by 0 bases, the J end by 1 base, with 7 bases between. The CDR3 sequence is CASSLAGVNTGELFF. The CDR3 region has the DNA TGCGCCAGCAGCTTGGCGGGGGTGAACACCGGGGAGCTGTTTTTT.

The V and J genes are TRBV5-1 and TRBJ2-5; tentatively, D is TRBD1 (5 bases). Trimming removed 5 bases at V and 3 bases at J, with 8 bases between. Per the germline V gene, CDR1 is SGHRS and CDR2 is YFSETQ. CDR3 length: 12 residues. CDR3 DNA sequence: TGCGCCAGCAGGGACATAGAAGAGACCCAGTACTTC. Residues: CASRDIEETQYF.

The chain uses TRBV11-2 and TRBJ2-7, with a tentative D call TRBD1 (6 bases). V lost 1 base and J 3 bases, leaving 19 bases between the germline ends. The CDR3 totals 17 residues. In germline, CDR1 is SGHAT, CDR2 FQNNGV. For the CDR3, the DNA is TGTGCCAGCAGCTTAGCTCTCCTCCGGGACACAAGCTACGAGCAGTACTTC. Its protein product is CASSLALLRDTSYEQYF.

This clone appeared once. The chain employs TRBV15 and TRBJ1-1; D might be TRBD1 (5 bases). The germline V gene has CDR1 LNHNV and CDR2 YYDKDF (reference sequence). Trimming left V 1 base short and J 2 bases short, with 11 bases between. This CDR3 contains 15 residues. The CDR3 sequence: CATSRGAGSNTEAFF. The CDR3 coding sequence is TGTGCCACCAGCAGAGGGGCAGGGTCTAACACTGAAGCTTTCTTT.

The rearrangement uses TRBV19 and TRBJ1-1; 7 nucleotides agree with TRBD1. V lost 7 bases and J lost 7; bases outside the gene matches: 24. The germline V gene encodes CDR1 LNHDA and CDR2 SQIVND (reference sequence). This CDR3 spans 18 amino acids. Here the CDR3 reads CASTKRTGLGTGTVEAFF. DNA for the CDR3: TGTGCCAGTACGAAACGGACAGGTTTGGGTACGGGAACTGTTGAAGCTTTCTTT.

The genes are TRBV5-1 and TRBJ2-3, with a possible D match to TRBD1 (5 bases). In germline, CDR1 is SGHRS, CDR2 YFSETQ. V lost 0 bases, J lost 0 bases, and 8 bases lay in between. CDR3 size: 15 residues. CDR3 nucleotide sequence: TGCGCCAGCAGCTTGGAGGGGCGAAGCACAGATACGCAGTATTTT. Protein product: CASSLEGRSTDTQYF.

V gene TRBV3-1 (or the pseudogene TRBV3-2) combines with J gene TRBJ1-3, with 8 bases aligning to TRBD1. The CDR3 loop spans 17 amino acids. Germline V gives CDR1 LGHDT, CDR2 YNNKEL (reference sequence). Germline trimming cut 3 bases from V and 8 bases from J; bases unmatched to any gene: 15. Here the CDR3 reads CASSHPLWTGRRDTIYF. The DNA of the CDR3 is TGTGCCAGCAGCCACCCTCTTTGGACAGGGAGGAGAGACACCATATATTTT.

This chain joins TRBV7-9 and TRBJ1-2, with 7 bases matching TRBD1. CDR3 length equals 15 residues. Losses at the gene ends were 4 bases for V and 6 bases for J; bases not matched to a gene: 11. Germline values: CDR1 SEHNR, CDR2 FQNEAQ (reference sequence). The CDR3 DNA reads TGTGCCAGCAGCTCCCCCCGGGCAGGGGGACATGGCTACACCTTC. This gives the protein CASSSPRAGGHGYTF.

The CDR3 DNA reads TGCGCCAGCAGCTTGGAAGGACAGGGAAATTCACCCCTCCACTTT. This codes for CASSLEGQGNSPLHF. The gene calls are TRBV5-1 and TRBJ1-6; 8 positions match TRBD1. The CDR3 is 15 residues long. Germline CDR1 SGHRS, CDR2 YFSETQ. Losses at the gene ends were 0 bases for V and 7 bases for J; bases not matched to a gene: 3.

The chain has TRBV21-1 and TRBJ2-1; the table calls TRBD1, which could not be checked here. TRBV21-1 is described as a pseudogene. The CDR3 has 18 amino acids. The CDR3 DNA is TGTGCCAGCAGCAAAACAGGTCTGGGGTGGCCCTCCTACAATGAGCAGTTCTTC. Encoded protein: CASSKTGLGWPSYNEQFF.

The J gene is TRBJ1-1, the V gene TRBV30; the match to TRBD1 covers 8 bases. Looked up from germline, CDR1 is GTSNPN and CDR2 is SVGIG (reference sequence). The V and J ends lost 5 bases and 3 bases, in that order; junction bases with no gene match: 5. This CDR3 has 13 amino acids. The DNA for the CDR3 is TGTGCCTGGGAGCCAGGGGGCTACACTGAAGCTTTCTTT. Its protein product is CAWEPGGYTEAFF.

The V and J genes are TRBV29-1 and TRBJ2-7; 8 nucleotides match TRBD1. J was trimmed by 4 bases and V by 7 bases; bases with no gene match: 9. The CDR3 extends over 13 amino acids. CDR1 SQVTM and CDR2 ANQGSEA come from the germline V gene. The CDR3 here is CSARTGWEYEQYF. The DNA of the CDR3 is TGCAGCGCCCGGACAGGGTGGGAATACGAGCAGTACTTC.

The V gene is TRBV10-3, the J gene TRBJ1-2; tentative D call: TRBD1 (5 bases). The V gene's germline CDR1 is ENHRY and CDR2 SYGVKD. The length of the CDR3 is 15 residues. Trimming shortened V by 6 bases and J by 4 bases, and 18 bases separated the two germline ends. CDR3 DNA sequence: TGTGCCATCAGCGGGACTGGGGGTCTAAGCTATGGCTACACCTTC. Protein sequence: CAISGTGGLSYGYTF.

CDR3 DNA: TGCGCCAGCAGCTCCCTAGCGGGGGGCGCAGATACGCAGTATTTT. Translating it yields CASSSLAGGADTQYF. The J gene is TRBJ2-3, the V gene TRBV5-1; 11 bases are a match to TRBD2. The CDR3 spans 15 residues. The trim removed 3 bases at V and 4 bases at J, leaving 4 bases unmatched. Germline-derived CDR1 and CDR2 are SGHRS and YFSETQ.

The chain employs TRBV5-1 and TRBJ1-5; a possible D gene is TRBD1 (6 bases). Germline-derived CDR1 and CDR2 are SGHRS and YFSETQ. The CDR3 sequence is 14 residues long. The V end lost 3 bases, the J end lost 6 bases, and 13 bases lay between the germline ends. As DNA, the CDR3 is TGCGCCAGCAGCTCTAGCCAGGGGCCTCAGCCCCAGCATTTT. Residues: CASSSSQGPQPQHF. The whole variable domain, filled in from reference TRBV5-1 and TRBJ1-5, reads KAGVTQTPRYLIKTRGQQVTLSCSPISGHRSVSWYQQTPGQGLQFLFEYFSETQRNKGNFPGRFSGRQFSNSRSEMNVSTLELGDSALYLCASSSSQGPQPQHFGDGTRLSIL.

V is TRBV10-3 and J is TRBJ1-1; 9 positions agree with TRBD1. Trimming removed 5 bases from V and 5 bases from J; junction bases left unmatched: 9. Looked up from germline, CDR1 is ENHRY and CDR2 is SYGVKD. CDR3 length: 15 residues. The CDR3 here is CAISINTGGRTEAFF. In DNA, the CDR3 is TGTGCCATCAGTATTAATACAGGGGGCAGGACTGAAGCTTTCTTT.